Following are 19 T cell receptor beta chains from one sample sequenced in a study of T cells after yellow fever vaccination. MiXCR, run by TCRdb on the 5' RACE reads, gives a single entry per CDR3 protein. In the table there are roughly 300,000 distinct CDR3 sequences, roughly 8.4% of which are singletons. This specimen consisted of PBMCs, obtained approximately 40 days after the first yellow fever vaccination. The receptors were sampled from a young man who received the YFV17D yellow fever vaccine.

This clonotype was picked up many times. One junction end does not reproduce the germline sequence, and a read error may be involved. The chain joins TRBV5-1 to TRBJ2-3; 8 nucleotides agree with TRBD1. The V gene's germline CDR1 is SGHRS and CDR2 YFSETQ. This CDR3 contains 15 residues. CDR3 nucleotides: TGTGCCAGCAGCTTGCCGGGACAGGGCACAGATACGCAGTATTTT. As protein: CASSLPGQGTDTQYF.

The rearrangement uses TRBV7-9 and TRBJ2-2; D possibly matches TRBD1 or TRBD2 (6 bases each). V was cut by 2 bases and J by 3 bases, with 13 bases left in between. In germline, CDR1 is SEHNR, CDR2 FQNEAQ (reference sequence). The CDR3 has 16 amino acids. The CDR3 DNA sequence: TGTGCCAGCAGCTTACGTAGGGGGGCCGACACCGGGGAGCTGTTTTTT. Amino acid sequence: CASSLRRGADTGELFF.

This clonotype turned up a few times. The rearrangement links TRBV3-1 to TRBJ2-5, with 9 nucleotides matching TRBD1. There are 15 residues in the CDR3. CDR1 and CDR2 from the germline V gene are LGHDT and YNNKEL (reference sequence). V shed 7 bases, J shed 5 bases, and the junction held 11 bases outside the gene matches. DNA of the CDR3: TGTGCCAGCATTAACGACAGGGGGGGTGGGGAGACCCAGTACTTC. This encodes CASINDRGGGETQYF.

There are a few counts of this clonotype. V is TRBV12-3 or TRBV12-4 and J is TRBJ1-3; D remains ambiguous. The CDR3 runs to 13 residues. Trimming stripped 0 bases from V and 6 bases from J, with 6 bases between. CDR3 sequence (DNA): TGTGCCAGCAGTTTAGCCTTGGAAAACACCATATATTTT. Its translation is CASSLALENTIYF.

The J gene is TRBJ1-1, the V gene TRBV19; 7 nucleotides align to TRBD1. Per the germline V gene, CDR1 is LNHDA and CDR2 is SQIVND (reference sequence). This CDR3 comprises 14 residues. Trimming took 1 base from V and 7 from J; bases not matched to a gene: 6. This CDR3 reads CASSIGAGGNEAFF. The CDR3 DNA reads as TGTGCCAGTAGTATAGGAGCAGGGGGGAATGAAGCTTTCTTT.

This clonotype was counted only a few times. The rearrangement uses TRBV6-5 and TRBJ2-7; D is unresolved. The germline gives CDR1 MNHEY, CDR2 SVGAGI. Between the trimmed V and J ends, which lost 4 bases and 7 bases, there was a span of 17 bases. This CDR3 is 14 amino acids long. For the CDR3, the DNA is TGTGCCAGCAGTTCGCACTCCGTTGGGCCTGAGCAGTACGTC. Protein: CASSSHSVGPEQYV.

This chain links TRBV7-2 with TRBJ1-4; 7 bases align to TRBD1. The CDR3 covers 15 residues. CDR1 is SGHTA, CDR2 FQGNSA, per germline. The junction had 8 bases not matched to a gene; V was cut back by 5 bases and J by 5 bases. CDR3 sequence reads: CASSPEGTANEKLFF. The CDR3 DNA reads as TGTGCCAGCAGCCCGGAGGGGACAGCGAATGAAAAACTGTTTTTT.

There are many counts of this clonotype. The chain has TRBV7-2 and TRBJ1-1; TRBD1 agrees at 7 bases. J lost 1 base, V lost 6 bases, and 14 bases had no gene match. CDR1 is SGHTA, CDR2 FQGNSA, per germline. CDR3 size: 17 residues. The DNA for the CDR3 is TGTGCCAGCAGTTTTACTACAGGGACAGTCCGGAACACTGAAGCTTTCTTT. Its translation is CASSFTTGTVRNTEAFF.

This clonotype was counted a few times. V and J are TRBV5-1 and TRBJ1-1; D unclear. The CDR3 is 14 amino acids. V dropped 1 base and J dropped 1 base, with 8 bases sitting between them. Germline loops: CDR1 SGHRS, CDR2 YFSETQ. CDR3 residues: CASSLISPNTEAFF. As DNA, the CDR3 is TGCGCCAGCAGCTTGATTTCCCCGAACACTGAAGCTTTCTTT.

This clonotype was observed a handful of times. The chain links TRBV5-1 to TRBJ2-5, with 7 bases fitting TRBD2. V dropped 2 bases and J dropped 4; count of bases not matched to a gene: 5. Germline V lookup: CDR1 SGHRS, CDR2 YFSETQ. There are 14 residues in the CDR3. The CDR3, as DNA: TGCGCCAGCAGCTTCTGGGGGGGTGGAGAGACCCAGTACTTC. Amino acids: CASSFWGGGETQYF.

At least ten counts were recorded for this clonotype. J is TRBJ1-1 and V is TRBV28; 8 nucleotides align to TRBD1. The germline V gene encodes CDR1 MDHEN and CDR2 SYDVKM. The CDR3 consists of 14 residues. The ends lost 6 bases at V and 4 bases at J; junction bases unmatched: 7. CDR3 protein: CASSPDRAATEAFF. The CDR3 DNA is TGTGCCAGCAGCCCGGACAGGGCCGCCACTGAAGCTTTCTTT.

The chain links TRBV4-3 to TRBJ2-7; 7 positions agree with TRBD2. V lost 3 bases to trimming and J lost 2 bases; unmatched junction nucleotides: 13. This CDR3 has 17 residues. Germline assignment: CDR1 LGHNA and CDR2 YSLEER. DNA of the CDR3: TGCGCCAGCAGCCAGGGGCAAGGGAGGGGATCAACCTACGAGCAGTACTTC. It specifies CASSQGQGRGSTYEQYF.

The chain has TRBV12-3 or TRBV12-4 and TRBJ1-2, with unresolved D. The CDR3 sequence is 12 residues long. Trimming left V 6 bases short and J 1 base short, with 6 bases between. CDR3: CASRASNYGYTF. CDR3 bases: TGTGCCAGCAGGGCCAGTAACTATGGCTACACCTTC.

A few counts support this clonotype. The chain carries TRBV7-2 and TRBJ1-4; tentative D call: TRBD1 (6 bases). The CDR3 consists of 15 residues. The germline V gene has CDR1 SGHTA and CDR2 FQGNSA. V was trimmed by 5 bases and J by 8 bases, leaving 18 bases between them. DNA for the CDR3: TGTGCCAGCAGCGCCGGGACACGGTCTCGGGAAAAACTGTTTTTT. Translating it yields CASSAGTRSREKLFF. Looking up the rest from reference TRBV7-2 and TRBJ1-4 gives the full variable domain: GAGVSQSPSNKVTEKGKDVELRCDPISGHTALYWYRQSLGQGLEFLIYFQGNSAPDKSGLPSDRFSAERTGGSVSTLTIQRTQQEDSAVYLCASSAGTRSREKLFFGSGTQLSVL.

The table lists this clonotype with a few counts. V usage is TRBV4-3 and J usage is TRBJ1-1; 7 bases line up with TRBD1. The V gene's germline CDR1 is LGHNA and CDR2 YSLEER. Unmatched junction bases numbered 19, after V lost 6 bases and J lost 6 bases. This CDR3 is 17 amino acids long. The CDR3 bases are TGCGCCAGCAGACCAGGGACAGCCAGGGGTAATTGGCCTGAAGCTTTCTTT. Protein product: CASRPGTARGNWPEAFF.

This clonotype has at least ten counts. The chain couples TRBV20-1 to TRBJ2-1, with TRBD2 as a possible D gene (7 bases). V lost 5 bases and J 0 bases, leaving 14 bases between the germline ends. The CDR3 extends over 15 amino acids. Looked up from germline, CDR1 is DFQATT and CDR2 is SNEGSKA (reference sequence). The CDR3 DNA sequence: TGCAGTGCTCTCCGGGGGGCTATCTCCTACAATGAGCAGTTCTTC. Translating it yields CSALRGAISYNEQFF.

This clonotype was counted ten times or more. The J gene is TRBJ1-1, the V gene TRBV30; D is uncertain. The CDR3 totals 13 residues. The germline gives CDR1 GTSNPN, CDR2 SVGIG (reference sequence). The germline V and J ends were trimmed by 0 bases and 3 bases, with 8 bases remaining between them. This CDR3 is CAWSVVGYTEAFF. DNA for the CDR3: TGTGCCTGGAGTGTGGTGGGGTACACTGAAGCTTTCTTT.

This clonotype was seen ten or more times. This CDR3 reads CASNLGVSYNSPLHF. In DNA, the CDR3 is TGTGCCAGCAACCTAGGCGTCTCCTATAATTCACCCCTCCACTTT. V gene TRBV6-5 combines with J gene TRBJ1-6; D gene ambiguous. Germline-derived CDR1 and CDR2 are MNHEY and SVGAGI. The CDR3 is made up of 15 amino acids. Trimming stripped 7 bases from V and 0 bases from J, with 10 bases between.

The chain has TRBV4-2 and TRBJ2-1; 7 positions agree with TRBD1. V dropped 2 bases and J dropped 3; count of bases not matched to a gene: 10. Germline V gene data show CDR1 as LGHNA and CDR2 as YNFKEQ. The CDR3 extends over 17 amino acids. The DNA of the CDR3 is TGTGCCAGCAGCCAAAGCAGCCCTAGACAGGGCTACAATGAGCAGTTCTTC. Residues: CASSQSSPRQGYNEQFF.